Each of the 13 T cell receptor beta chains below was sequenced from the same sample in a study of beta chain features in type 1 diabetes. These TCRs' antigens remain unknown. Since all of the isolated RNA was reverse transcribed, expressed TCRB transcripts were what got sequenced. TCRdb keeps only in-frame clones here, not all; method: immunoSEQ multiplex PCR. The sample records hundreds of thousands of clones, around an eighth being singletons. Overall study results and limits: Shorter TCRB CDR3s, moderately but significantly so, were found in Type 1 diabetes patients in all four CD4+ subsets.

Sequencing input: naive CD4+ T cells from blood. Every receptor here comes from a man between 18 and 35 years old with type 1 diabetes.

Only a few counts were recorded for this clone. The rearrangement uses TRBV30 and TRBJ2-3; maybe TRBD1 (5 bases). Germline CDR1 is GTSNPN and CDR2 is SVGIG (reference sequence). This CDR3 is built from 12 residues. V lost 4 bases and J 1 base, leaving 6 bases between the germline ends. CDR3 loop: CAWTTGTDTQYF. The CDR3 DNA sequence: TGTGCCTGGACGACAGGCACAGATACGCAGTATTTT.

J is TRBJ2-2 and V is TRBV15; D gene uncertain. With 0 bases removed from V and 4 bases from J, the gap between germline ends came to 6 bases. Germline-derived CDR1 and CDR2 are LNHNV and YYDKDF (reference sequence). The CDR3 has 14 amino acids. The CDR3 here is CATSRDTVTGELFF. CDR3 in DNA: TGTGCCACCAGCAGAGATACGGTCACCGGGGAGCTGTTTTTT.

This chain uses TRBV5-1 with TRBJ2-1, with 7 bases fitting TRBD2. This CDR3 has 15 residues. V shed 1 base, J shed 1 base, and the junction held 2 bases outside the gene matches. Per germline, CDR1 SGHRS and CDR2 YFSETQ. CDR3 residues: CASSLSGLSYNEQFF. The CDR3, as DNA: TGCGCCAGCAGCTTGTCGGGACTATCCTACAATGAGCAGTTCTTC.

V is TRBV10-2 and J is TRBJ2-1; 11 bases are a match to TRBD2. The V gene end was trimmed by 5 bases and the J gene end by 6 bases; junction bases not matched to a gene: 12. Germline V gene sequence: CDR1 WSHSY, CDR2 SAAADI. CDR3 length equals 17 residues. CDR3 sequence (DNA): TGCGCCAGCAGTACCCCTCCGACTAGCGGGGAATTCAATGAGCAGTTCTTC. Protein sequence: CASSTPPTSGEFNEQFF.

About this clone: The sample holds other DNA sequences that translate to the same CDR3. CDR3 nucleotide sequence: TGTGCCAGCAGTGAATTACGAGAGACCCAGTACTTC. This translates into CASSELRETQYF. This sequence joins TRBV2 and TRBJ2-5, with D unresolved. This CDR3 contains 12 residues. Germline assignment: CDR1 SNHLY and CDR2 FYNNEI. The V and J ends lost 2 bases and 4 bases respectively, with 5 bases between them.

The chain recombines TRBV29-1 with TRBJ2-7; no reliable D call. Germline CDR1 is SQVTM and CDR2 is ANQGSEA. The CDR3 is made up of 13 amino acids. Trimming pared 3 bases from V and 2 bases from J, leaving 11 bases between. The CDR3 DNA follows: TGCAGCGTTGACTTGGACGGAACCTACGAGCAGTACTTC. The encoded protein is CSVDLDGTYEQYF.

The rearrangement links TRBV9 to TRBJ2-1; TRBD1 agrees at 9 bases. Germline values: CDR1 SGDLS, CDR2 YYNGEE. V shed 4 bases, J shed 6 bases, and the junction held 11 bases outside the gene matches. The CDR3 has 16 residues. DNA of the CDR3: TGTGCCAGCAGCTCAGGGGGTGGACAGGGGTTCAATGAGCAGTTCTTC. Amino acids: CASSSGGGQGFNEQFF.

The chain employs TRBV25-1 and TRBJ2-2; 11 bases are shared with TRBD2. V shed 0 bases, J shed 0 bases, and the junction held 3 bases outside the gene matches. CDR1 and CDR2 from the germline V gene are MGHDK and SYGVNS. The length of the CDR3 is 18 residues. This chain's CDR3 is CASSEYLLAGANTGELFF. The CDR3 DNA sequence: TGTGCCAGCAGTGAATATCTACTAGCGGGGGCGAACACCGGGGAGCTGTTTTTT.

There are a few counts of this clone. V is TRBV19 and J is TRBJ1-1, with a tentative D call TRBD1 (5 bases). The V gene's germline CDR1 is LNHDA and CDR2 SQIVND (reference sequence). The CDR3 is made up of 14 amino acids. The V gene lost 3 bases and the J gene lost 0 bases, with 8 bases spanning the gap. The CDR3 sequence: CASSIGTVNTEAFF. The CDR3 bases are TGTGCCAGTAGTATCGGGACGGTGAACACTGAAGCTTTCTTT.

In DNA form, the CDR3 reads TGTGCCAGCAGCTTAGGAGGGACAGGGGGTCCGGAGCAGTACTTC. Protein: CASSLGGTGGPEQYF. The chain links TRBV7-2 to TRBJ2-7; the match to TRBD1 covers 11 bases. The CDR3 runs to 15 residues. CDR1 is SGHTA, CDR2 FQGNSA, per germline. Trimming at V came to 1 base and at J to 7 bases, leaving 6 bases not matched to a gene.

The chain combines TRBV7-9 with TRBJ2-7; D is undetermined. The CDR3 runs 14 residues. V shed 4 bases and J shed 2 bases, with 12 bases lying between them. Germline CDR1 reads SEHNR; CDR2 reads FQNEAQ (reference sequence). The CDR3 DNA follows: TGTGCCAGCAGCTCCGGCCAGAGTGCCTACGAGCAGTACTTC. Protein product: CASSSGQSAYEQYF.

CDR3 bases: TGTGCCAGCTCATTTACCGGGACAGGGGGCTACAATGAGCAGTTCTTC. Amino acid sequence: CASSFTGTGGYNEQFF. This rearrangement joins TRBV18 to TRBJ2-1; 11 nucleotides line up with TRBD1. CDR3 length: 16 amino acids. V lost 5 bases and J lost 3; bases outside the gene matches: 6. The V gene's germline CDR1 is KGHSH and CDR2 LQKENI.

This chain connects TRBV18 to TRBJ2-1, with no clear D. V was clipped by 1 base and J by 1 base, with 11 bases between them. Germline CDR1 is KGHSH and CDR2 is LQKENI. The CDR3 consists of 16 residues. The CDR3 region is CASSPRSTSSYNEQFF. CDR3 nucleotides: TGTGCCAGCTCACCACGATCTACAAGTTCCTACAATGAGCAGTTCTTC.